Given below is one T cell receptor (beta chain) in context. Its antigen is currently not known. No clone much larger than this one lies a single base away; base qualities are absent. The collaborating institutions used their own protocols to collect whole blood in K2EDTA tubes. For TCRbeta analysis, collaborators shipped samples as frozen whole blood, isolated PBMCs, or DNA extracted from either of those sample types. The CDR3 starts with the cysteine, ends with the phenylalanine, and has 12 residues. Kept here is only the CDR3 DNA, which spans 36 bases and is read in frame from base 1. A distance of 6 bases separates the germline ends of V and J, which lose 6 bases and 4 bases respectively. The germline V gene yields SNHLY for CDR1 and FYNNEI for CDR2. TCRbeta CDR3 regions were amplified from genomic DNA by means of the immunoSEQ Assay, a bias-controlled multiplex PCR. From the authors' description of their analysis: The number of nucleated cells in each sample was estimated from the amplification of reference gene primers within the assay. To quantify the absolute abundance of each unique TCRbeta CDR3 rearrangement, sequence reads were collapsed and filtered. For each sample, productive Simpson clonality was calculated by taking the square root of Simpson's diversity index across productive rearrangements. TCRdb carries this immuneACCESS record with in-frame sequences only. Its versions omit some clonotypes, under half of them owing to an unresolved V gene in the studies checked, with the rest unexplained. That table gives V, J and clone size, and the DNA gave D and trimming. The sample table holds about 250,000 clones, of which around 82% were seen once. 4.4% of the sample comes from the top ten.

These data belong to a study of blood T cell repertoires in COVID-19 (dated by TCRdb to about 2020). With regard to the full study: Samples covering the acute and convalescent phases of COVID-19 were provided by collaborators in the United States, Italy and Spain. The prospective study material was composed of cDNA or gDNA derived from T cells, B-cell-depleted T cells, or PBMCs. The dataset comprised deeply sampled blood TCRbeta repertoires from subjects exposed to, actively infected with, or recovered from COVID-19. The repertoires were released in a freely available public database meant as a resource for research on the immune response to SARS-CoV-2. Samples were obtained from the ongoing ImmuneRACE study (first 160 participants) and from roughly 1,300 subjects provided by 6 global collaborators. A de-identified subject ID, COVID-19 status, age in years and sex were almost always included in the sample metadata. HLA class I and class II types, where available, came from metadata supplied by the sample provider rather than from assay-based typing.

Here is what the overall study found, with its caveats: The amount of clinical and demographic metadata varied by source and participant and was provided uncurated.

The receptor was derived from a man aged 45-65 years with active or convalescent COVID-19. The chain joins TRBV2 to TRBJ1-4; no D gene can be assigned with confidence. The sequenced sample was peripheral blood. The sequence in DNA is TGTGCCAGCAGACTGAATAATGAAAAACTGTTTTTT. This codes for CASRLNNEKLFF.